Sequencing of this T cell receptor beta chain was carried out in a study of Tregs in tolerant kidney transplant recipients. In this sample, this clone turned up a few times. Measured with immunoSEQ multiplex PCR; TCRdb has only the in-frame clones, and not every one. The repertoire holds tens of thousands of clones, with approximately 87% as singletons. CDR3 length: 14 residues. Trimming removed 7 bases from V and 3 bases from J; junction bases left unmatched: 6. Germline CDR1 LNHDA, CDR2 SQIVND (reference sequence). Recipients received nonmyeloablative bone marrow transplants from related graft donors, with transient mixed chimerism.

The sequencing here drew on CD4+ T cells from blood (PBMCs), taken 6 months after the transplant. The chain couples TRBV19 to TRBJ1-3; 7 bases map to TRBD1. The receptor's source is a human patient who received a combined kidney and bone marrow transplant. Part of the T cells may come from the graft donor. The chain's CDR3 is CASTTDRVGNTIYF. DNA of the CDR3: TGTGCCAGTACCACAGACAGGGTTGGAAACACCATATATTTT. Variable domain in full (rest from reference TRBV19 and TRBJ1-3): DGGITQSPKYLFRKEGQNVTLSCEQNLNHDAMYWYRQDPGQGLRLIYYSQIVNDFQKGDIAEGYSVSREKKESFPLTVTSAQKNPTAFYLCASTTDRVGNTIYFGEGSWLTVV.